This TCR beta chain was obtained from a study of blood T cell repertoires in COVID-19. Profiling relied on immunoSEQ multiplex PCR, and the TCRdb table lists in-frame clones only, not all of them. The data show roughly 250,000 clones, with about 90% seen just once and around 6% held by the top ten. Participants' reported clinical history set cohort assignment. This clone was recorded a few times. The sequence came from a woman younger than 45 with acute COVID-19. Specimen: PBMCs or T cells enriched from blood (not recorded which).

CDR3 amino acids: CASSLGAVRDTEAFF. CDR3 nucleotide sequence: TGTGCCAGCAGCTTAGGGGCAGTTCGTGACACTGAAGCTTTCTTT. This sequence joins TRBV11-2 and TRBJ1-1; D is ambiguous. Germline V CDR1 and CDR2: SGHAT, FQNNGV. The V end was cut by 1 base, the J end by 3 bases, with 12 bases between. The CDR3 runs to 15 residues.